Below are 21 T cell receptor beta chains sequenced from a single sample in a study of a mutant IDH1 vaccine in newly diagnosed glioma. Method: immunoSEQ multiplex PCR; TCRdb's copy keeps in-frame clones and lacks some. The sample contains approximately 70,000 clones, under 90% of which appear only once. Sample time point: week 23, last vaccination. Each vaccine dose was 300 ug of mutant IDH1 20-mer peptide, with topical imiquimod. Their recognized antigens are unknown. Sequenced material: PBMCs, taken from a glioma patient whose treatment included an IDH1 peptide vaccine. These receptors were obtained from a man aged 18 to 35 with glioma.

This clone came up once. This rearrangement joins TRBV19 to TRBJ1-1; D is unclear. The CDR3 runs 15 residues. Trimming pared 7 bases from V and 1 base from J, leaving 16 bases between. Per germline, CDR1 LNHDA and CDR2 SQIVND (reference sequence). For the CDR3, the DNA is TGTGCCAGTAAGGGATTGTGGGGAAGGAACACTGAAGCTTTCTTT. The encoded protein is CASKGLWGRNTEAFF.

Comment on this clone: The junction departs from germline at one end; a sequencing error may be responsible. This rearrangement joins TRBV5-1 to TRBJ2-1; maybe TRBD2 (5 bases). The germline V gene encodes CDR1 SGHRS and CDR2 YFSETQ. The CDR3 contains 17 residues. The CDR3 bases are TGCGCCAGCAGCTTGGGTGCCCAGCGGATCAGACGGCCTCAAAGCGTCTTC. Residues: CASSLGAQRIRRPQSVF.

This chain's CDR3 is CASSRTSGRIAQYF. The CDR3, as DNA: TGTGCCAGCAGCCGGACTAGCGGGAGAATCGCGCAGTACTTC. V gene TRBV14 combines with J gene TRBJ2-7; 13 bases fit TRBD2. Germline CDR1 reads SGHDN; CDR2 reads FVKESK. V trimming: 4 bases; J trimming: 9 bases; junction bases outside the gene matches: 6. CDR3 length: 14 residues.

The J gene is TRBJ2-2, the V gene TRBV4-3, with a weak D call TRBD2 (6 bases). Germline assignment: CDR1 LGHNA and CDR2 YSLEER. The CDR3 has 15 residues. Deletions cut 8 bases from V and 0 bases from J, with 13 bases between. The CDR3 DNA follows: TGCGCCAGCGGTCGGGACTTTACGAACACCGGGGAGCTGTTTTTT. It encodes CASGRDFTNTGELFF.

This chain joins TRBV20-1 and TRBJ2-1; unclear D gene. With 2 bases removed from V and 8 bases from J, the gap between germline ends came to 7 bases. The CDR3 runs 11 residues. CDR1 and CDR2 from the germline V gene are DFQATT and SNEGSKA (reference sequence). Here the CDR3 DNA reads TGCAGTGCTAGATCGCCCCATGAGCAGTTCTTC. It yields the protein CSARSPHEQFF.

The chain combines TRBV18 with TRBJ1-4; D is uncertain. With 0 bases removed from V and 12 bases from J, the gap between germline ends came to 8 bases. The germline V gene has CDR1 KGHSH and CDR2 LQKENI. The CDR3 spans 12 residues. The DNA of the CDR3 is TGTGCCAGCTCACCACCTGGTCCCCAACTGTTTTTT. Translation gives CASSPPGPQLFF.

This clone was seen only a few times. The rearrangement links TRBV4-1 to TRBJ1-5; 7 bases align to TRBD1. Losses at the gene ends were 0 bases for V and 5 bases for J; bases not matched to a gene: 19. The CDR3 covers 20 residues. Looked up from germline, CDR1 is MGHRA and CDR2 is YSYEKL. Written as DNA, the CDR3 is TGCGCCAGCAGCCAAGAAGAAGGCACCAAACTAAACAGGGGATATCAGCCCCAGCATTTT. Its translation is CASSQEEGTKLNRGYQPQHF.

This chain links TRBV5-1 with TRBJ2-1; 10 nucleotides line up with TRBD1. V dropped 7 bases and J dropped 4; count of bases not matched to a gene: 8. This CDR3 comprises 15 residues. Germline V gene lookup returns CDR1 SGHRS and CDR2 YFSETQ. The CDR3 reads CASRPEGQGYNEQFF. The CDR3 nucleotides read TGCGCCAGCCGCCCGGAGGGACAGGGGTACAATGAGCAGTTCTTC. Drawing the rest from reference TRBV5-1 and TRBJ2-1, the complete variable domain is KAGVTQTPRYLIKTRGQQVTLSCSPISGHRSVSWYQQTPGQGLQFLFEYFSETQRNKGNFPGRFSGRQFSNSRSEMNVSTLELGDSALYLCASRPEGQGYNEQFFGPGTRLTVL.

The chain recombines TRBV29-1 with TRBJ2-7, with D unresolved. Deletions cut 2 bases from V and 0 bases from J, with 8 bases between. Germline V gene lookup returns CDR1 SQVTM and CDR2 ANQGSEA. CDR3 length: 13 amino acids. This CDR3 reads CSVEQSFSYEQYF. The CDR3 region has the DNA TGCAGCGTTGAACAGTCCTTCTCCTACGAGCAGTACTTC.

The genes are TRBV15 and TRBJ2-2; D not certain. Germline V lookup: CDR1 LNHNV, CDR2 YYDKDF (reference sequence). The CDR3 runs to 18 residues. V lost 1 base, J lost 6 bases, and 21 bases lay in between. This CDR3 is CATSRARSGLPRAGELFF. DNA of the CDR3: TGTGCCACCAGCAGAGCGAGGTCGGGTCTCCCCCGCGCCGGGGAGCTGTTTTTT.

V and J are TRBV30 and TRBJ2-1, with 8 bases matching TRBD2. V was pared by 2 bases and J by 8 bases, with 8 bases of the junction left unmatched. The CDR3 covers 14 residues. CDR1 is GTSNPN and CDR2 is SVGIG in the germline V gene (reference sequence). DNA of the CDR3: TGTGCCTGGAGTATACGGGGGGGCCGGTATGAGCAGTTCTTC. The encoded protein is CAWSIRGGRYEQFF.

The chain carries TRBV5-5 and TRBJ2-2; 8 nucleotides agree with TRBD1. Losses at the gene ends were 4 bases for V and 2 bases for J; bases not matched to a gene: 7. Germline V lookup: CDR1 SGHKS, CDR2 YYEKEE (reference sequence). The CDR3 covers 16 residues. The CDR3 spells CASSTRTGTNTGELFF. CDR3 DNA: TGTGCCAGCAGCACCCGGACAGGGACAAACACCGGGGAGCTGTTTTTT.

V is TRBV29-1 and J is TRBJ2-2; D unresolved. V lost 6 bases to trimming and J lost 5 bases, with 13 bases between them. The CDR3 is 13 residues long. The V gene's germline CDR1 is SQVTM and CDR2 ANQGSEA. The CDR3 spells CSVRKDGTGELFF. CDR3 sequence (DNA): TGCAGCGTGCGGAAAGACGGGACCGGGGAGCTGTTTTTT.

J is TRBJ2-5 and V is TRBV11-1; TRBD1 is a possible D gene (5 bases). Trimming pared 1 base from V and 1 base from J, leaving 13 bases between. The CDR3 totals 16 residues. Germline lookup yields CDR1 SGHAT and CDR2 FQDESV (reference sequence). CDR3 DNA sequence: TGTGCCAGCAGCTTAGTTACAGGAGCCCTCCAAGAGACCCAGTACTTC. Translating it yields CASSLVTGALQETQYF.

This chain uses TRBV27 with TRBJ1-5; 7 bases align to TRBD1. The germline V gene has CDR1 MNHEY and CDR2 SMNVEV (reference sequence). J lost 5 bases, V lost 3 bases, and 1 base had no gene match. This CDR3 spans 13 amino acids. The CDR3 coding sequence is TGTGCCAGCAGTTTCACAGGGGATCAGCCCCAGCATTTT. Protein product: CASSFTGDQPQHF.

V usage is TRBV4-2 and J usage is TRBJ1-1, with TRBD1 as a possible D gene (6 bases). CDR1 is LGHNA and CDR2 is YNFKEQ in the germline V gene. This CDR3 comprises 16 residues. The ends were cut back, 1 base at V and 2 bases at J, with 14 bases in the middle. DNA for the CDR3: TGTGCCAGCAGCCAAGTGGGGGGCGTTCTAAACACTGAAGCTTTCTTT. It codes for CASSQVGGVLNTEAFF.

The chain joins TRBV6-6 to TRBJ2-7; D unclear. Trimming pared 5 bases from V and 0 bases from J, leaving 14 bases between. Germline V gene data show CDR1 as MNHNY and CDR2 as SVGAGI (reference sequence). The CDR3 loop spans 15 amino acids. As DNA, the CDR3 is TGTGCCAGCAGTACCGGTCCAATTTCCTCCTACGAGCAGTACTTC. It yields the protein CASSTGPISSYEQYF.

The chain recombines TRBV7-6 with TRBJ2-1; 7 bases align to TRBD2. This CDR3 contains 13 residues. Trimming at V came to 5 bases and at J to 7 bases, leaving 5 bases not matched to a gene. Germline loops: CDR1 SGHVS, CDR2 FNYEAQ. The CDR3: CASSLGGRNEQFF. DNA of the CDR3: TGTGCCAGCAGCCTAGGCGGGAGAAATGAGCAGTTCTTC.

The V and J genes are TRBV5-6 and TRBJ1-1; D possibly corresponds to TRBD1 (5 bases). The CDR3 is made up of 16 amino acids. Looked up from germline, CDR1 is SGHDT and CDR2 is YYEEEE. The ends were cut back, 2 bases at V and 3 bases at J, with 17 bases in the middle. DNA of the CDR3: TGTGCCAGCAGCTTTTGGGGGACTAATCGGTACACTGAAGCTTTCTTT. Translation gives CASSFWGTNRYTEAFF.

This clone appeared once. This rearrangement joins TRBV6-6 to TRBJ2-5, with TRBD1 identical over 7 bases. J gave up 5 bases and V 4 bases, and 10 bases lay outside the gene matches. The germline CDR1 and CDR2 sequences are MNHNY and SVGAGI (reference sequence). The CDR3 runs to 15 residues. The CDR3 region has the DNA TGTGCCAGCAGTTCCCCAGGGGGTTTGTGGGAGACCCAGTACTTC. Protein product: CASSSPGGLWETQYF.

This clone has just one count. The genes are TRBV25-1 and TRBJ2-5; no firm D call. The V gene's germline CDR1 is MGHDK and CDR2 SYGVNS. The CDR3 totals 16 residues. Trimming took off 1 base at V and 5 bases at J, with 17 bases between the two ends. The CDR3 loop is CASSELETIFRETQYF. In nucleotides, the CDR3 is TGTGCCAGCAGTGAATTGGAGACAATTTTTCGGGAGACCCAGTACTTC. Full variable domain (remainder filled in from reference TRBV25-1 and TRBJ2-5): EADIYQTPRYLVIGTGKKITLECSQTMGHDKMYWYQQDPGMELHLIHYSYGVNSTEKGDLSSESTVSRIRTEHFPLTLESARPSHTSQYLCASSELETIFRETQYFGPGTRLLVL.